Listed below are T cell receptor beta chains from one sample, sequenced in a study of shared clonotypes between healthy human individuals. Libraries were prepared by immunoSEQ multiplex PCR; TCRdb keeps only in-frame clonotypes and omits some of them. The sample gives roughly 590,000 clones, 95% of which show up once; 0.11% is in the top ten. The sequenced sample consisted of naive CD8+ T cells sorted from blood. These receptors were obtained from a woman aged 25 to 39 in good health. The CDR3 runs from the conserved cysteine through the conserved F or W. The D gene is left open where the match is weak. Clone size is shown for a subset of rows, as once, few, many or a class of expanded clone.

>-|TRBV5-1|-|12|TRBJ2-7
TGCGCCAGCAGCTTGAGCGGATACGAGCAGTACTTC
CASSLSGYEQYF
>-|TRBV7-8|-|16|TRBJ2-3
TGTGCCAGCAGCTTTTTAGCTCCGATCAGCTCAGATACGCAGTATTTT
CASSFLAPISSDTQYF
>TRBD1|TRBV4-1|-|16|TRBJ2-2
TGCGCCAGCAGCCCGTCGGGGACAGGATTCGCCGGGGAGCTGTTTTTT
CASSPSGTGFAGELFF
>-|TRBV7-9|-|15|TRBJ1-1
TGTGCCAGCAGCTTAGCGCTAGGGGTGAACACTGAAGCTTTCTTT
CASSLALGVNTEAFF
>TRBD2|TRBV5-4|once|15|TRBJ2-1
TGTGCCAGCAGGTGGACTAGCGACTCCTACAATGAGCAGTTCTTC
CASRWTSDSYNEQFF
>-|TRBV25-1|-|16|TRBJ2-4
TGTGCCAGCAGTGGCACGGGGGGCCTAGCCAAAAACATTCAGTACTTC
CASSGTGGLAKNIQYF
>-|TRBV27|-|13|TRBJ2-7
TGTGCCAGCGGTACCTCGTCGGGGAGCGAGCAGTACTTC
CASGTSSGSEQYF
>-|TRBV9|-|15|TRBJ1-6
TGTGCCAGCAGCCCCTCCCACAGGGTAGATTCACCCCTCCACTTT
CASSPSHRVDSPLHF
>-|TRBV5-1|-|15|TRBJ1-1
TGCGCCAGCAGCGAGCGTGGACAAGCGAACACTGAAGCTTTCTTT
CASSERGQANTEAFF
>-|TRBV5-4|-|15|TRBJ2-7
TGTGCCAGCAGCAAAGACCGGGACCGGATCTACGAGCAGTACTTC
CASSKDRDRIYEQYF
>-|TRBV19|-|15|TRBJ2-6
TGTGCCAGTAGTCTCCAGGGCACTGGGGCCAACGTCCTGACTTTC
CASSLQGTGANVLTF
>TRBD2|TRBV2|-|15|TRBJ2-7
TGTGCCAGCAGTGAGAGAGCGGGAGGGTTCCACGAGCAGTACTTC
CASSERAGGFHEQYF
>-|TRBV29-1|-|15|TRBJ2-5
TGCAGCGTTGAAGAGCTAACAGGGGCGGGGGAGACCCAGTACTTC
CSVEELTGAGETQYF
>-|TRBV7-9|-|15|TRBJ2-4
TGTGCCAGCAGTACTCCGGGACCCCAGAAAAACATTCAGTACTTC
CASSTPGPQKNIQYF
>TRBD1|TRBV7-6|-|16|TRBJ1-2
TGTGCCAGCAGCTTAGACCCCGGACAGGGGAACGATGGCTACACCTTC
CASSLDPGQGNDGYTF